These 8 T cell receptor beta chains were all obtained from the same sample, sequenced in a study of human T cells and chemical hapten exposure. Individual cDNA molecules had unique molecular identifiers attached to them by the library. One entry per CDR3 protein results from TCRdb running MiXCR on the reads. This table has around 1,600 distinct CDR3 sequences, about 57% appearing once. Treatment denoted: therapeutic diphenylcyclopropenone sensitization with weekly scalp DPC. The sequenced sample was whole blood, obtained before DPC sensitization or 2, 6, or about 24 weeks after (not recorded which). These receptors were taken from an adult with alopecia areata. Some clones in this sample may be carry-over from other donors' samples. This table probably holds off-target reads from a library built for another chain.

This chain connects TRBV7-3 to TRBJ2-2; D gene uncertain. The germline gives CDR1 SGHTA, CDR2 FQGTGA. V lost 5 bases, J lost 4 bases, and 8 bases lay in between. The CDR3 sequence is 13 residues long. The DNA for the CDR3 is TGTGCCAGCAGCCCCCAAGGCACCGGGGAGCTGTTTTTT. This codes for CASSPQGTGELFF.

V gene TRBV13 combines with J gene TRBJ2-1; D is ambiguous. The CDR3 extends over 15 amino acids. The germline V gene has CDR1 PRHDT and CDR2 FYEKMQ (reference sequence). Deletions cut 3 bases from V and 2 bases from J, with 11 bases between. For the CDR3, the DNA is TGTGCCAGCAGCTTGACACTTGTAACCTACAATGAGCAGTTCTTC. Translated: CASSLTLVTYNEQFF.

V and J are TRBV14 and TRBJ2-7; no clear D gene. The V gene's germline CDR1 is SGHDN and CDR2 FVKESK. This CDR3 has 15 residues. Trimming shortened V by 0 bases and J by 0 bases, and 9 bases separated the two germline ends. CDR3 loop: CASSQDPGRSYEQYF. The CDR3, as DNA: TGTGCCAGCAGCCAAGATCCCGGGCGCTCCTACGAGCAGTACTTC.

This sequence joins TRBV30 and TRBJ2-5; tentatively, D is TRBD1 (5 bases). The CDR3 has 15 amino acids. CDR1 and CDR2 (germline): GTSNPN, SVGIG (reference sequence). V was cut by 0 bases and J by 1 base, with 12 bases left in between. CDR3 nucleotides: TGTGCCTGGAGTGTACAGGCAGGACCCCAAGAGACCCAGTACTTC. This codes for CAWSVQAGPQETQYF.

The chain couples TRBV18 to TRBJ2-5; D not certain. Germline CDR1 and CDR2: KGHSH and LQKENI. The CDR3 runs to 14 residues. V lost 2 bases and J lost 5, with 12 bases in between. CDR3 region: CASSPSGPTETQYF. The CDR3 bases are TGTGCCAGCTCACCATCCGGCCCCACGGAGACCCAGTACTTC.

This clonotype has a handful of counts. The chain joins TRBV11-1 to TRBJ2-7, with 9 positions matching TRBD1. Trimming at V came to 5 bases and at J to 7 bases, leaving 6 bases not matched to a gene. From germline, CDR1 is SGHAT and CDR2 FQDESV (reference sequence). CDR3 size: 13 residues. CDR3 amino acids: CASSQGQGGEQYF. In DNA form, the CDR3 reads TGTGCCAGCAGCCAGGGACAGGGAGGGGAGCAGTACTTC.

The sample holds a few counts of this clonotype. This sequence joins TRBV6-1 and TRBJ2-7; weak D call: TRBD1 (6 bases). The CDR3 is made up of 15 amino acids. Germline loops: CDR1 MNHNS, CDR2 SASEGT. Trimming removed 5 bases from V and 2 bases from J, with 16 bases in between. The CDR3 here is CASSSGDRSTYEQYF. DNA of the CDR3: TGTGCCAGCAGTTCAGGAGACAGGTCTACCTACGAGCAGTACTTC.

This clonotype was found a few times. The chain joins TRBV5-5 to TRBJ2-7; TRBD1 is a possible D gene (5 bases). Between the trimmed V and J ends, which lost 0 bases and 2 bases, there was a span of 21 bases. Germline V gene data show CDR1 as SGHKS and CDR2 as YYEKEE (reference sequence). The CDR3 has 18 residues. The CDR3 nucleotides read TGTGCCAGCAGCTTGGTTGATGGACACTTCAGCTCGGCCTACGAGCAGTACTTC. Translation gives CASSLVDGHFSSAYEQYF. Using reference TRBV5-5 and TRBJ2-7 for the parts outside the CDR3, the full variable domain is DAGVTQSPTHLIKTRGQQVTLRCSPISGHKSVSWYQQVLGQGPQFIFQYYEKEERGRGNFPDRFSARQFPNYSSELNVNALLLGDSALYLCASSLVDGHFSSAYEQYFGPGTRLTVT.